The present TCR beta chain was sequenced within a study of cytomegalovirus exposure and HLA in healthy donors. Germline CDR1 reads LGHNA; CDR2 reads YSLEER. Trimming stripped 0 bases from V and 9 bases from J, with 12 bases between. This CDR3 has 14 residues. This clone was seen a few times. Its specificity is not known. Primers included in the PCR were 60 Vbeta and 13 Jbeta primers. Here immunoSEQ multiplex PCR was the method, and the copy in TCRdb shows in-frame clones only, minus some. This table holds 95,000 to 130,000 clones, 50% to 65% found once. Study-wide results and limits: Beyond CMV serostatus, there was no information to go on about immune exposure. Several V segments, TRBV6-2 and TRBV6-3 among them, could not be told apart and were dropped.

V usage is TRBV4-3 and J usage is TRBJ2-1; TRBD2 might be the D (5 bases). What was sequenced was PBMCs. The receptor comes from a woman aged 40 to 55 in good health and CMV-seropositive. The CDR3 is CASSQDRGWAEQFF. The CDR3 DNA reads TGCGCCAGCAGCCAAGATAGAGGGTGGGCTGAGCAGTTCTTC.